The clone carrying this T cell receptor beta chain occurred once. What it binds is unknown. The data derive from a study of cytomegalovirus exposure and HLA in healthy donors. About the research overall: The roughly 120 validation repertoires, a later analysis reported, used the same platform as the 550 to 700 repertoires from the first cohort. Overall study findings and caveats: Three chains tied to CMV proved CMV antigen-specific in vitro.

The donors formed part of the approximately 120-subject validation cohort, distinct from the approximately 630-subject first cohort. The method was immunoSEQ multiplex PCR; TCRdb's version includes in-frame clones alone and lacks a portion of them. The table records around 62,000 clones, 85% to 90% of them present only once. Sequencing was done on a sample of PBMCs. The clonotype was recovered from a woman younger than 35 in good health and CMV-seronegative.

CDR3 sequence: CASSLDRGGGEKLFF. The CDR3 DNA follows: TGCGCCAGCAGCTTGGACAGGGGCGGCGGTGAAAAACTGTTTTTT. The gene calls are TRBV5-1 and TRBJ1-4; 7 nucleotides line up with TRBD1. This CDR3 region has 15 residues. V lost 0 bases, J lost 7 bases, and 6 bases stayed unmatched. In germline, CDR1 is SGHRS, CDR2 YFSETQ.